This entry lists 8 T cell receptor beta chains sequenced from one sample in a study of PD-1 blockade in classical Hodgkin lymphoma. Here immunoSEQ multiplex PCR was the method, and the copy in TCRdb shows in-frame clones only, minus some. The table has 45,000 to 60,000 clones, 81% seen once. There was relapse after autologous stem cell transplantation in every patient, and there was variation in brentuximab vedotin exposure. Sequenced material: peripheral blood mononuclear cells (PBMCs), taken at baseline. These receptors were obtained from a human donor with classical Hodgkin lymphoma.

V gene TRBV10-3 combines with J gene TRBJ1-1; D ambiguous. The CDR3 consists of 11 residues. The germline CDR1 and CDR2 sequences are ENHRY and SYGVKD. The V end lost 2 bases, the J end lost 7 bases, and 5 bases lay between the germline ends. CDR3 sequence: CAISETYEAFF. CDR3 DNA: TGTGCCATCAGTGAGACTTATGAAGCTTTCTTT.

This chain links TRBV29-1 with TRBJ2-2, with D possibly matching TRBD1 (5 bases). Trimming stripped 7 bases from V and 7 bases from J, with 10 bases between. Germline V gives CDR1 SQVTM, CDR2 ANQGSEA. The CDR3 is 11 amino acids. This CDR3 is CSAGHHGELFF. As DNA, the CDR3 is TGCAGCGCAGGACACCACGGGGAGCTGTTTTTT.

The chain joins TRBV18 to TRBJ1-2, with D uncertain. Per germline, CDR1 KGHSH and CDR2 LQKENI. With 2 bases removed from V and 2 bases from J, the gap between germline ends came to 6 bases. There are 13 residues in the CDR3. CDR3 loop: CASSPDLNYGYTF. The CDR3 DNA sequence: TGTGCCAGCTCACCAGACTTAAACTATGGCTACACCTTC.

This chain links TRBV9 with TRBJ2-5; 11 bases line up with TRBD2. J gave up 5 bases and V 2 bases, and 5 bases lay outside the gene matches. Per the germline V gene, CDR1 is SGDLS and CDR2 is YYNGEE. The CDR3 is made up of 15 amino acids. The CDR3: CASSVIAGGWETQYF. The CDR3 coding sequence is TGTGCCAGCAGCGTCATAGCGGGAGGGTGGGAGACCCAGTACTTC.

This clone was counted between two and nine times. This sequence joins TRBV5-1 and TRBJ2-7; possibly TRBD1 or TRBD2 for D (6 bases each). CDR1 and CDR2 (germline): SGHRS, YFSETQ. The V end was cut by 2 bases, the J end by 3 bases, with 15 bases between. CDR3 length equals 15 residues. The CDR3 sequence: CASSFGGSQGYEQYF. In DNA form, the CDR3 reads TGCGCCAGCAGCTTTGGGGGGTCACAGGGCTACGAGCAGTACTTC.

The chain uses TRBV5-7 and TRBJ1-1; a possible D gene is TRBD1 (6 bases). TRBV5-7 is filed as an ORF, its function uncertain. Trimming removed 4 bases from V and 2 bases from J, with 9 bases in between. The CDR3 is made up of 13 amino acids. CDR3 sequence reads: CASSLQGNTEAFF. The CDR3 DNA reads TGTGCCAGCAGCCTACAGGGTAACACTGAAGCTTTCTTT.

V is TRBV7-9 and J is TRBJ1-1; no clear D. Looked up from germline, CDR1 is SEHNR and CDR2 is FQNEAQ (reference sequence). Trimming removed 5 bases at V and 3 bases at J, with 10 bases between. The length of the CDR3 is 13 residues. The CDR3 region has the DNA TGTGCCAGCAGCAGTGATTGGGACACTGAAGCTTTCTTT. Its translation is CASSSDWDTEAFF.

This clone is a singleton in its sample. The chain employs TRBV18 and TRBJ1-1; TRBD1 matches at 9 bases. V shed 2 bases and J 5 bases; nucleotides not matched to a gene: 9. In germline, CDR1 is KGHSH, CDR2 LQKENI. The CDR3 consists of 16 residues. The CDR3 spells CASSPRDRVPHTEAFF. In nucleotides, the CDR3 is TGTGCCAGCTCACCAAGGGACAGGGTCCCTCATACTGAAGCTTTCTTT. Variable domain in full (rest from reference TRBV18 and TRBJ1-1): NAGVMQNPRHLVRRRGQEARLRCSPMKGHSHVYWYRQLPEEGLKFMVYLQKENIIDESGMPKERFSAEFPKEGPSILRIQQVVRGDSAAYFCASSPRDRVPHTEAFFGQGTRLTVV.